A selection of T cell receptor beta chains follows, all from one sample in a study of neoadjuvant anti-PD-1 for oral cavity cancer. Some clones are missing from TCRdb's copy, which holds only in-frame ones; the method was immunoSEQ multiplex PCR. The sample includes about 42,000 clones, approximately 80% of them seen just once. The sample was PBMCs, taken after nivolumab (anti-PD-1) treatment. All receptors derive from a person aged 35-79 years with oral cavity squamous cell carcinoma. Both conserved end residues are part of each CDR3. The order of the fields is V gene, D gene, clone size, J gene, CDR3 DNA, CDR3 protein. The D gene is left open where the match is weak. The size field is filled for only some rows; it gives once, few, many or a size class.

V gene: TRBV10-2
D gene: -
clone size: -
J gene: TRBJ2-5
CDR3 DNA: TGCGCCAGCAGTCGCCCGGGGGAGACCCAGTACTTC
CDR3 protein: CASSRPGETQYF

V gene: TRBV6-5
D gene: -
clone size: -
J gene: TRBJ1-5
CDR3 DNA: TGTGCCAGCAGTTACTCGACAGCACAGCCCCAGCATTTT
CDR3 protein: CASSYSTAQPQHF

V gene: TRBV15
D gene: TRBD2
clone size: -
J gene: TRBJ2-7
CDR3 DNA: TGTGCCACCAGCGGGGGGGACTCAAAGTGGGGCGAGCAGTACTTC
CDR3 protein: CATSGGDSKWGEQYF

V gene: TRBV2
D gene: TRBD1
clone size: -
J gene: TRBJ1-1
CDR3 DNA: TGTGCCAGCAGTCACGGACAGGGCGCTGAAGCTTTCTTT
CDR3 protein: CASSHGQGAEAFF

V gene: TRBV6-1
D gene: -
clone size: few
J gene: TRBJ1-3
CDR3 DNA: TGTGCCAGCAGTGCAACAGGGCGAACTGGAAACACCATATATTTT
CDR3 protein: CASSATGRTGNTIYF

V gene: TRBV4-1
D gene: -
clone size: few
J gene: TRBJ1-5
CDR3 DNA: TGCGCCAGCAGCCAAGATGGGGGGGTCGGTCAGCCCCAGCATTTT
CDR3 protein: CASSQDGGVGQPQHF

V gene: TRBV30
D gene: -
clone size: medium-sized
J gene: TRBJ1-3
CDR3 DNA: TGTGCCTGGAGTGTACGTGGAGTGGGTGGAAACACCATATATTTT
CDR3 protein: CAWSVRGVGGNTIYF

V gene: TRBV7-9
D gene: TRBD1
clone size: -
J gene: TRBJ2-5
CDR3 DNA: TGTGCCAGCAGCGGAAGGTGGGGACAGGGTGCCACCCAAGAGACCCAGTACTTC
CDR3 protein: CASSGRWGQGATQETQYF

V gene: TRBV10-3
D gene: -
clone size: once
J gene: TRBJ1-1
CDR3 DNA: TGTGCCATCAGTGAGTCGACAGGGAACACTGAAGCTTTCTTT
CDR3 protein: CAISESTGNTEAFF

V gene: TRBV15
D gene: TRBD1
clone size: -
J gene: TRBJ2-7
CDR3 DNA: TGTGCCACCAGCAGCGGGACAGTTCGCTCCTACGAGCAGTACTTC
CDR3 protein: CATSSGTVRSYEQYF

V gene: TRBV7-6
D gene: -
clone size: -
J gene: TRBJ2-7
CDR3 DNA: TGTGCCAGCAGCAAGACAGTACCGTACGAGCAGTACTTC
CDR3 protein: CASSKTVPYEQYF

V gene: TRBV27
D gene: -
clone size: -
J gene: TRBJ1-3
CDR3 DNA: TGTGCCAGCAGTCCCCTAACAGGCCCGAAAGACGCCATATATTTT
CDR3 protein: CASSPLTGPKDAIYF

V gene: TRBV7-8
D gene: -
clone size: few
J gene: TRBJ1-1
CDR3 DNA: TGTGCCAGCAGCTTAGCTCTAGGGAGGGACACTGAAGCTTTCTTT
CDR3 protein: CASSLALGRDTEAFF

V gene: TRBV7-3
D gene: TRBD2
clone size: -
J gene: TRBJ2-3
CDR3 DNA: TGTGCCAGCAGCTCCCACCGGGCTAGCGGGATGAGCACAGATACGCAGTATTTT
CDR3 protein: CASSSHRASGMSTDTQYF

V gene: TRBV6-6
D gene: TRBD1
clone size: -
J gene: TRBJ1-1
CDR3 DNA: TGTGCCAGCAGTTACGGGCCCGGGACAGCCAACACTGAAGCTTTCTTT
CDR3 protein: CASSYGPGTANTEAFF

V gene: TRBV2
D gene: TRBD2
clone size: once
J gene: TRBJ2-5
CDR3 DNA: TGTGCCAGCAGTGTAGGCGGGAGTGAGACCCAGTACTTC
CDR3 protein: CASSVGGSETQYF

V gene: TRBV18
D gene: -
clone size: -
J gene: TRBJ1-1
CDR3 DNA: TGTGCCAGCTCACCCGCGGGGGGCGGGACTGAAGCTTTCTTT
CDR3 protein: CASSPAGGGTEAFF

V gene: TRBV6-1
D gene: TRBD2
clone size: -
J gene: TRBJ2-2
CDR3 DNA: TGTGCCAGCCGGGAGGGGGGACTAGCGACCGGGGAGCTGTTTTTT
CDR3 protein: CASREGGLATGELFF

V gene: TRBV9
D gene: -
clone size: -
J gene: TRBJ1-1
CDR3 DNA: TGTGCCAGCAGCGCCTTGGGGGGCGGTGCTTTCTTT
CDR3 protein: CASSALGGGAFF

V gene: TRBV5-1
D gene: -
clone size: -
J gene: TRBJ2-2
CDR3 DNA: TGCGCCAGCAGCTGGACTTGGGGGACCGGGGAGCTGTTTTTT
CDR3 protein: CASSWTWGTGELFF

V gene: TRBV7-9
D gene: -
clone size: once
J gene: TRBJ2-3
CDR3 DNA: TGTGCCAGCAGCCCTCGGGATACGCAGTATTTT
CDR3 protein: CASSPRDTQYF

V gene: TRBV19
D gene: TRBD1
clone size: few
J gene: TRBJ1-5
CDR3 DNA: TGTGCCAGTAGTATAGAAGGAACAGGGGTTCAGCCCCAGCATTTT
CDR3 protein: CASSIEGTGVQPQHF

V gene: TRBV27
D gene: -
clone size: -
J gene: TRBJ1-5
CDR3 DNA: TGTGCCAGCAGTTTGGCGAATTATCAGCCCCAGCATTTT
CDR3 protein: CASSLANYQPQHF

V gene: TRBV27
D gene: -
clone size: -
J gene: TRBJ2-5
CDR3 DNA: TGTGCCAGCAGCGTGTTGGGAGAGACCCAGTACTTC
CDR3 protein: CASSVLGETQYF

V gene: TRBV9
D gene: TRBD2
clone size: -
J gene: TRBJ2-1
CDR3 DNA: TGTGCCAGCAGCGTTGGACTAGCGGAGAGGGGGCAGTTCTTC
CDR3 protein: CASSVGLAERGQFF

V gene: TRBV9
D gene: -
clone size: -
J gene: TRBJ2-6
CDR3 DNA: TGTGCCAGCAGCGCCCTAGGGTCTGGGGCCAACGTCCTGACTTTC
CDR3 protein: CASSALGSGANVLTF

V gene: TRBV5-1
D gene: -
clone size: -
J gene: TRBJ1-1
CDR3 DNA: TGCGCCAGCAGCTTGGCCGGAAACACTGAAGCTTTCTTT
CDR3 protein: CASSLAGNTEAFF

V gene: TRBV7-8
D gene: -
clone size: -
J gene: TRBJ2-1
CDR3 DNA: TGTGCCAGCAGCCCGGACCTCAGGGGTGAGCAGTTCTTC
CDR3 protein: CASSPDLRGEQFF

V gene: TRBV5-6
D gene: TRBD1
clone size: -
J gene: TRBJ2-1
CDR3 DNA: TGTGCCAGCAGCTCCGGGACAGGATCCTACAATGAGCAGTTCTTC
CDR3 protein: CASSSGTGSYNEQFF

V gene: TRBV19
D gene: -
clone size: -
J gene: TRBJ1-1
CDR3 DNA: TGTGCCAGTAGTATCACAGGGTTGAACACTGAAGCTTTCTTT
CDR3 protein: CASSITGLNTEAFF

V gene: TRBV13
D gene: TRBD1
clone size: once
J gene: TRBJ1-1
CDR3 DNA: TGTGCCAGCAGCGCCGGGACAGTGAACACTGAAGCTTTCTTT
CDR3 protein: CASSAGTVNTEAFF

V gene: TRBV5-6
D gene: TRBD1
clone size: -
J gene: TRBJ1-2
CDR3 DNA: TGTGCCAGCAGCGTGTACAGGGGTATCGCCTTC
CDR3 protein: CASSVYRGIAF